The clone carrying this T cell receptor (beta chain) was detected only once. PCR employed 60 Vbeta and 13 Jbeta primers. The data were produced by immunoSEQ multiplex PCR, yet TCRdb's version contains in-frame clones alone and is incomplete. Here the sample spans 100,000 or so clones, less than 65% being singletons. The data originate from a study of cytomegalovirus exposure and HLA in healthy donors. Germline V CDR1 and CDR2: GTSNPN, SVGIG (reference sequence). V gave up 1 base and J gave up 2 bases; unmatched junction bases: 14. This CDR3 spans 18 amino acids. This TCR came from a young woman in good health and CMV-seropositive. The chain uses TRBV30 and TRBJ1-5; 7 bases align to TRBD1. Sequenced input: PBMCs. CDR3 amino acids: CAWSEGTALPTGNQPQHF. In DNA form, the CDR3 reads TGTGCCTGGAGTGAAGGGACAGCCTTGCCGACCGGCAATCAGCCCCAGCATTTT.